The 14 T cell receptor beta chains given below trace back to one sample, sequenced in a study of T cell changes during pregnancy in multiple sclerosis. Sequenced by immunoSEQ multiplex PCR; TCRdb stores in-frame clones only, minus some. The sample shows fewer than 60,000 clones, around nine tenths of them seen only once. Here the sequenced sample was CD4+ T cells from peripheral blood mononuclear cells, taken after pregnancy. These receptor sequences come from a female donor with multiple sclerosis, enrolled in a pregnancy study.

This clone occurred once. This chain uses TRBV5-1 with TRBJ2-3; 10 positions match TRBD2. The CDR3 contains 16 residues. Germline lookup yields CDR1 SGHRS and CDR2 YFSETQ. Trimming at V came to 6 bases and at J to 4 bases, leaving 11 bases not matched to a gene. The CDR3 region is CASTKLAGRISDTQYF. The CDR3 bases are TGCGCCAGCACCAAACTAGCGGGAAGGATCTCAGATACGCAGTATTTT.

As DNA, the CDR3 is TGTGCCAGCAGCCCCGCAGATGTCTATGGCTACACCTTC. This sequence encodes CASSPADVYGYTF. The chain uses TRBV7-2 and TRBJ1-2; the D is unclear. This CDR3 has 13 residues. Germline values: CDR1 SGHTA, CDR2 FQGNSA. Deletions cut 5 bases from V and 4 bases from J, with 11 bases between.

The CDR3: CASSALGQGGLTFF. Written as DNA, the CDR3 is TGTGCCAGCAGTGCCCTAGGACAGGGAGGGCTCACTTTCTTT. V gene TRBV25-1 combines with J gene TRBJ1-1, with 8 bases aligning to TRBD1. Germline CDR1 and CDR2: MGHDK and SYGVNS. Germline trimming cut 4 bases from V and 12 bases from J; bases unmatched to any gene: 13. CDR3 size: 14 residues.

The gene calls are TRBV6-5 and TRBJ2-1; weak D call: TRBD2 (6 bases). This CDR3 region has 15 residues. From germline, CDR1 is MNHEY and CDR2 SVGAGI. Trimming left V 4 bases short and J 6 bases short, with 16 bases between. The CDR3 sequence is CASSSTAGPSNEQFF. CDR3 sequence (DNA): TGTGCCAGCAGTTCCACAGCGGGCCCAAGCAATGAGCAGTTCTTC.

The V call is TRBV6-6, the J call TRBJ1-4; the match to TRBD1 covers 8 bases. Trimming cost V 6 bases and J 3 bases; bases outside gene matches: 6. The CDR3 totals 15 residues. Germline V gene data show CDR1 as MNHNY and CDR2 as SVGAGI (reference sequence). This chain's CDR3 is CASSFDRGANEKLFF. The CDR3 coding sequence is TGTGCCAGCAGCTTCGACAGGGGAGCTAATGAAAAACTGTTTTTT.

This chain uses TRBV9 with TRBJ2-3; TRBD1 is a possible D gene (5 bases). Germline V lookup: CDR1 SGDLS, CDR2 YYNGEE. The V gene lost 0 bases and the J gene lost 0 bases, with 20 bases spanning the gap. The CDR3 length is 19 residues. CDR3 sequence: CASSVVSRDWRKSTDTQYF. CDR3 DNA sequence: TGTGCCAGCAGCGTAGTTTCCAGGGATTGGCGTAAAAGCACAGATACGCAGTATTTT.

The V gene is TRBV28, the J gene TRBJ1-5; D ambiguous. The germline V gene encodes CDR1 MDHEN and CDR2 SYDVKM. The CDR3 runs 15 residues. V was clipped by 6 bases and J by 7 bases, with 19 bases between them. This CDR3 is CASREEAGSGQPQHF. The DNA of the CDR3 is TGTGCCAGCAGAGAAGAGGCCGGGTCGGGACAGCCCCAGCATTTT.

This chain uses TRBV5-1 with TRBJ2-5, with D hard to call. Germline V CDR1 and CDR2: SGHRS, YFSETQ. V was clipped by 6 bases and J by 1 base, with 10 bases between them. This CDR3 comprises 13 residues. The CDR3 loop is CASTRSLQETQYF. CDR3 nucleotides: TGCGCCAGCACCCGGAGCCTCCAAGAGACCCAGTACTTC.

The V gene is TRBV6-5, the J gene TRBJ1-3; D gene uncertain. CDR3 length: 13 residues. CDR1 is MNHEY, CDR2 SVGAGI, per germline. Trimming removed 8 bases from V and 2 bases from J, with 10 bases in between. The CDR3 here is CASQRAPGNTIYF. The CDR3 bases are TGTGCCAGCCAGCGGGCCCCTGGAAACACCATATATTTT.

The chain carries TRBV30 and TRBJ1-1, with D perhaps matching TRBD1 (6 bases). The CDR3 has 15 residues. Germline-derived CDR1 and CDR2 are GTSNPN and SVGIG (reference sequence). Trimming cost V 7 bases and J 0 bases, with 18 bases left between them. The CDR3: CAYHTRGTLNTEAFF. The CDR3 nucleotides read TGTGCCTACCATACAAGGGGGACATTGAACACTGAAGCTTTCTTT.

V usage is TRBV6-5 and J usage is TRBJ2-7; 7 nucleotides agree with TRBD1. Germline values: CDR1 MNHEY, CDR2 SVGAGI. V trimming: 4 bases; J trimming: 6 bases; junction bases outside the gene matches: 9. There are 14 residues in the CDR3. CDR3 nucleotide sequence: TGTGCCAGCAGTTCAGGGGGAGTAGTGCGCGAGCAGTACTTC. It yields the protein CASSSGGVVREQYF.

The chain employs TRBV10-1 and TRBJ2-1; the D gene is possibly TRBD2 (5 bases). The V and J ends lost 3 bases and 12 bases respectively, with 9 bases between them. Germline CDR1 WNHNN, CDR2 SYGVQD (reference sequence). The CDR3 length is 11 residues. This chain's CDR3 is CASSDEGSQFF. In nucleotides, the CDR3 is TGCGCCAGCAGTGATGAGGGTTCGCAGTTCTTC.

The CDR3 DNA follows: TGTGCCAGCAGTGACGACTATCCGACCTACGAGCAGTACTTC. Amino acids: CASSDDYPTYEQYF. V usage is TRBV2 and J usage is TRBJ2-7, with TRBD2 as a possible D gene (5 bases). Germline CDR1 reads SNHLY; CDR2 reads FYNNEI. The CDR3 runs to 14 residues. The V gene lost 3 bases and the J gene lost 2 bases, with 11 bases spanning the gap.

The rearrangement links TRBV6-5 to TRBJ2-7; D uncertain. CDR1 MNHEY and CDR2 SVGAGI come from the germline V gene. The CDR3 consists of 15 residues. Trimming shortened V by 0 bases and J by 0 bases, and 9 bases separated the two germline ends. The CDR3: CASSYSTASSYEQYF. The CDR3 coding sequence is TGTGCCAGCAGTTACTCAACTGCGAGCTCCTACGAGCAGTACTTC.